The clone carrying this T cell receptor beta chain was seen more than once but under ten times. Each CDR3 protein gets one entry after TCRdb re-called the RT-PCR reads with MiXCR. The sample lists a few hundred thousand distinct CDR3 sequences; about 11% were seen once. The source of the sample is a study of response to subunit inactivated influenza vaccine. There are 12 residues in the CDR3. Trimming took 3 bases from V and 6 from J, leaving 9 bases between them. Germline V gives CDR1 DFQATT, CDR2 SNEGSKA (reference sequence). The sample was also reused in another study, on T cells expressing NK-cell markers. From that study: The authors made TCR beta cDNA libraries by 5'RACE template switching. This switching added a universal primer site and UMIs. The authors derived TCR beta repertoires from sorted CD3+CD56+NKG2C+, CD3+CD56+NKG2C- and CD3+CD56-NKG2C+ T cells. Similarly, these clonotypes led the CD3+CD56-NKG2C+ fraction as well in several donors.

The sequencing here drew on PBMCs from blood, taken on the day of vaccination. The clonotype originates from a man aged 50 to 60 who received an inactivated influenza vaccine. The J gene is TRBJ2-1, the V gene TRBV20-1; D gene uncertain. The CDR3 reads CSARKTFNEQFF. CDR3 nucleotide sequence: TGCAGTGCTAGGAAAACATTCAATGAGCAGTTCTTC.